The next 32 T cell receptor beta chains were all read from a single sample in a study of molecular identifiers for immune sequencing clone quantification. TCRdb processed the PCR reads anew with MiXCR; each CDR3 protein has one entry. Among around 480,000 distinct CDR3 sequences, roughly a fifth were seen once, and the ten largest hold about 0.84%. Specimen: naive CD8+ T cells from blood, with Jurkat cell RNA spiked in. The sample's subset: FACS-sorted CD8+CD4-CCR7+CD45RA+ naive T cells. These receptor sequences come from a human donor in good health. Some libraries in this study had Jurkat cell RNA spiked in.

The chain is built from TRBV7-9 and TRBJ2-7; no reliable D call. The CDR3 totals 15 residues. Germline V gene lookup returns CDR1 SEHNR and CDR2 FQNEAQ (reference sequence). V was cut by 8 bases and J by 3 bases, with 20 bases left in between. This CDR3 is CASGPINENSYEQYF. The CDR3 DNA follows: TGTGCCAGCGGCCCTATTAATGAGAACAGCTACGAGCAGTACTTC.

The chain carries TRBV10-3 and TRBJ2-7; 9 nucleotides match TRBD1. CDR1 ENHRY and CDR2 SYGVKD come from the germline V gene. The CDR3 is made up of 15 amino acids. V shed 2 bases and J 1 base; nucleotides not matched to a gene: 3. In nucleotides, the CDR3 is TGTGCCATCAGTGAGCCGGGACAGGGATCCTACGAGCAGTACTTC. This sequence encodes CAISEPGQGSYEQYF.

On this clonotype: Since the CDR3 does not end with the conserved phenylalanine or tryptophan, this likely comes from a read error. The rearrangement joins TRBV7-9 to TRBJ2-1; TRBD2 matches 12 bases. The CDR3 has 17 amino acids. Germline V gene data show CDR1 as SEHNR and CDR2 as FQNEAQ (reference sequence). The J segment lost 7 bases and the V segment lost 2 bases, leaving 9 bases of the junction unmatched. The CDR3 DNA sequence: TGTGCCAGCAGCTTACCTCTAGCGGGGGGGCCGGGGAATGAGCAGTTCTCC. It translates to CASSLPLAGGPGNEQFS.

At least ten counts were recorded for this clonotype. This sequence joins TRBV28 and TRBJ2-3; no reliable D call. V gave up 5 bases and J gave up 1 base, with 10 bases separating them. This CDR3 has 14 amino acids. The germline V gene has CDR1 MDHEN and CDR2 SYDVKM. The CDR3 reads CASSRDGRTDTQYF. As DNA, the CDR3 is TGTGCCAGCAGTCGTGACGGGCGCACAGATACGCAGTATTTT.

Only one count was recorded for this clonotype. The CDR3 does not close with the conserved phenylalanine or tryptophan, likely indicating a read error. CDR3 coding DNA: TGTGCCTCAAGAGTGGGGGAAGGCACAGATACGCAGTATCTT. Translated: CASRVGEGTDTQYL. V gene TRBV12-3 or TRBV12-4 combines with J gene TRBJ2-3; D may be TRBD1 or TRBD2 (5 bases each). The CDR3 totals 14 residues. Trimming stripped 11 bases from V and 1 base from J, with 16 bases between.

The genes are TRBV12-3 or TRBV12-4 and TRBJ2-3; D is perhaps TRBD2 (6 bases). Trimming removed 3 bases from V and 0 bases from J, with 19 bases in between. CDR3 size: 18 residues. CDR3 DNA: TGTGCCAGCAGTTTGACCCTGCCCCAGCGGGCGAGCACAGATACGCAGTATTTT. Protein product: CASSLTLPQRASTDTQYF.

This clonotype appeared many times. The rearrangement links TRBV6-6 to TRBJ2-3, with 7 bases lining up with TRBD2. Losses at the gene ends were 2 bases for V and 2 bases for J; bases not matched to a gene: 7. The germline V gene has CDR1 MNHNY and CDR2 SVGAGI (reference sequence). The CDR3 runs to 16 residues. The CDR3 nucleotides are TGTGCCAGCAGTTACGTCCGACTAGCATTCACAGATACGCAGTATTTT. Protein product: CASSYVRLAFTDTQYF.

This clonotype was detected only once. V and J are TRBV18 and TRBJ1-1; D unresolved. The length of the CDR3 is 13 residues. The V and J ends lost 8 bases and 4 bases respectively, with 14 bases between them. In germline, CDR1 is KGHSH, CDR2 LQKENI. The CDR3 bases are TGTGCCAGCACCCTGGTGGAGGGCACTGAAGCTTTCTTT. Protein product: CASTLVEGTEAFF.

As regards this clonotype: A single base separates this from a much larger clone, so it may be a read error. V gene TRBV20-1 combines with J gene TRBJ2-5; the D gene is possibly TRBD2 (6 bases). The length of the CDR3 is 13 residues. In germline, CDR1 is DFQATT, CDR2 SNEGSKA (reference sequence). The DNA of the CDR3 is TGCAGTGCTAGTTTGGGCGGGGAAGAGACCCGGTACTTC. Translated: CSASLGGEETRYF.

The chain carries TRBV4-3 and TRBJ2-3; 11 bases match TRBD2. V trimming: 0 bases; J trimming: 6 bases; junction bases outside the gene matches: 5. This CDR3 is built from 16 residues. Germline V gene lookup returns CDR1 LGHNA and CDR2 YSLEER. CDR3 coding DNA: TGCGCCAGCAGCCAAGATCAGACTAGCGGGGCCGATACGCAGTATTTT. Its translation is CASSQDQTSGADTQYF.

This clonotype was recorded a few times. The CDR3 DNA follows: TGCGCCAGCAGCCAGGACAGGGGGCCTAGCCAGCCCCAGCATTTT. Translation: CASSQDRGPSQPQHF. The rearrangement links TRBV4-3 to TRBJ1-5; TRBD1 matches at 11 bases. The V gene's germline CDR1 is LGHNA and CDR2 YSLEER. This CDR3 spans 15 amino acids. Trimming removed 3 bases from V and 7 bases from J; junction bases left unmatched: 5.

This clonotype was counted ten times or more. The chain employs TRBV30 and TRBJ1-4; weak D call: TRBD1 (5 bases). The germline V and J ends were trimmed by 0 bases and 10 bases, with 9 bases remaining between them. There are 12 residues in the CDR3. Germline V gene data show CDR1 as GTSNPN and CDR2 as SVGIG (reference sequence). DNA for the CDR3: TGTGCCTGGAGTGTAACGGGGGTAAAACTGTTTTTT. Protein product: CAWSVTGVKLFF.

This clonotype has a count of ten or more. DNA of the CDR3: TGTGCCAGCAGTGGGGCATTTGGCAATCAGCCCCAGCATTTT. Translation: CASSGAFGNQPQHF. The J gene is TRBJ1-5, the V gene TRBV6-6; perhaps TRBD1 as D (5 bases). The germline V gene encodes CDR1 MNHNY and CDR2 SVGAGI (reference sequence). The V and J ends lost 5 bases and 2 bases respectively, with 10 bases between them. This CDR3 comprises 14 residues.

Ten or more counts support this clonotype. This chain links TRBV3-1 with TRBJ2-7; D gene unclear. V was clipped by 2 bases and J by 6 bases, with 5 bases between them. This CDR3 region has 11 residues. Germline V gene data show CDR1 as LGHDT and CDR2 as YNNKEL (reference sequence). The CDR3 DNA is TGTGCCAGCAGCCAATACAGCGAGCAGTACTTC. This codes for CASSQYSEQYF.

This chain links TRBV7-9 with TRBJ2-7; 9 nucleotides align to TRBD2. The junction had 9 bases not matched to a gene; V was cut back by 5 bases and J by 4 bases. This CDR3 is 15 amino acids long. Germline V CDR1 and CDR2: SEHNR, FQNEAQ (reference sequence). CDR3 sequence (DNA): TGTGCCAGCAGCGTCTCTAGCGGGATTGGTTACGAGCAGTACTTC. Translating gives CASSVSSGIGYEQYF.

This clonotype was seen a handful of times. The chain carries TRBV7-6 and TRBJ2-5; D not resolved. Germline CDR1 and CDR2: SGHVS and FNYEAQ. The CDR3 runs to 12 residues. V dropped 7 bases and J dropped 2 bases, with 8 bases sitting between them. In DNA form, the CDR3 reads TGTGCCAGCACCTCGCCTCAAGAGACCCAGTACTTC. Translated: CASTSPQETQYF. Full variable domain (remainder filled in from reference TRBV7-6 and TRBJ2-5): GAGVSQSPRYKVTKRGQDVALRCDPISGHVSLYWYRQALGQGPEFLTYFNYEAQQDKSGLPNDRFSAERPEGSISTLTIQRTEQRDSAMYRCASTSPQETQYFGPGTRLLVL.

V is TRBV6-2 or TRBV6-3 and J is TRBJ2-7; no definite D call. CDR3 length equals 14 residues. CDR1 and CDR2 from the germline V gene are MNHEY and SVGEGT. V lost 7 bases, J lost 0 bases, and 13 bases lay in between. CDR3 protein: CASIKTEYSYEQYF. In DNA, the CDR3 is TGTGCCAGCATCAAGACGGAGTACTCCTACGAGCAGTACTTC.

As to this clonotype: The final CDR3 position lacks the conserved phenylalanine or tryptophan, pointing to a likely read error. The CDR3 region is CASSPNPGQNSPLHY. Here the CDR3 DNA reads TGTGCCAGCAGCCCAAATCCGGGACAGAATTCACCCCTCCACTAT. The J gene is TRBJ1-6, the V gene TRBV5-6; the match to TRBD1 covers 7 bases. CDR3 length: 15 amino acids. The V and J ends lost 4 bases and 7 bases, in that order; junction bases with no gene match: 8. Per the germline V gene, CDR1 is SGHDT and CDR2 is YYEEEE.

This clonotype was detected only a few times. The chain carries TRBV25-1 and TRBJ1-2, with 10 positions matching TRBD1. The CDR3 has 15 amino acids. Germline values: CDR1 MGHDK, CDR2 SYGVNS. V shed 0 bases and J 8 bases; nucleotides not matched to a gene: 6. CDR3 bases: TGTGCCAGCAGTGAATATAGGGACAGGGGAGGAGGCTACACCTTC. It translates to CASSEYRDRGGGYTF.

V gene TRBV28 combines with J gene TRBJ2-2, with 12 bases matching TRBD1. CDR1 and CDR2 (germline): MDHEN, SYDVKM. Trimming removed 5 bases from V and 2 bases from J; junction bases left unmatched: 6. The CDR3 contains 17 residues. CDR3 coding DNA: TGTGCCAGCAGTCCGGGGGACAGGGGGCTCAACACCGGGGAGCTGTTTTTT. It yields the protein CASSPGDRGLNTGELFF.

This clonotype was seen ten or more times. The chain uses TRBV7-6 and TRBJ2-3; 7 bases are a match to TRBD1. J was trimmed by 4 bases and V by 4 bases; bases with no gene match: 8. The CDR3 contains 15 residues. Germline V gene sequence: CDR1 SGHVS, CDR2 FNYEAQ. The CDR3 bases are TGTGCCAGCAGCTCGTCGCCACAGGGGTCAGATACGCAGTATTTT. It yields the protein CASSSSPQGSDTQYF.

This clonotype was recorded at least ten times. The V gene is TRBV27, the J gene TRBJ1-5; D unresolved. The CDR3 has 14 amino acids. Trimming pared 3 bases from V and 7 bases from J, leaving 13 bases between. CDR1 MNHEY and CDR2 SMNVEV come from the germline V gene (reference sequence). CDR3 loop: CASSFLGLGQPQHF. CDR3 coding DNA: TGTGCCAGCAGTTTTTTGGGTTTAGGCCAGCCCCAGCATTTT.

This clonotype was counted only a few times. The chain combines TRBV7-9 with TRBJ2-1, with D perhaps TRBD2 (5 bases). Looked up from germline, CDR1 is SEHNR and CDR2 is FQNEAQ (reference sequence). This CDR3 is 15 amino acids long. V was pared by 6 bases and J by 7 bases, with 19 bases between. This CDR3 is CASSSDRHWENEQFF. CDR3 nucleotide sequence: TGTGCCAGCAGTTCAGATAGACACTGGGAGAATGAGCAGTTCTTC.

The V call is TRBV15, the J call TRBJ1-1; D perhaps matches TRBD1 (6 bases). Trimming took 4 bases from V and 0 from J, leaving 15 bases between them. The CDR3 extends over 16 amino acids. Germline V lookup: CDR1 LNHNV, CDR2 YYDKDF (reference sequence). The CDR3 nucleotides read TGTGCCACCAGCAAGGACAGTAGCGCTATGAACACTGAAGCTTTCTTT. Protein product: CATSKDSSAMNTEAFF.

Note on this clonotype: A much more abundant neighbour one base away suggests this may be a read error. The V gene is TRBV7-9, the J gene TRBJ2-5; D is uncertain. The germline gives CDR1 SEHNR, CDR2 FQNEAQ (reference sequence). This CDR3 is built from 12 residues. The CDR3, as DNA: TGTACCAGCAGCTCTACGGACCGGGCCCAGTACTTC. Residues: CTSSSTDRAQYF.

This clonotype has a handful of counts. J is TRBJ1-6 and V is TRBV6-5; no clear D gene. In germline, CDR1 is MNHEY, CDR2 SVGAGI. The CDR3 sequence is 13 residues long. Trimming removed 0 bases at V and 13 bases at J, with 10 bases between. The CDR3 region has the DNA TGTGCCAGCAGTTACTCATCTCGTTTTCCCCTCCACTTT. This translates into CASSYSSRFPLHF.

This clonotype was seen ten or more times. The chain combines TRBV6-5 with TRBJ1-1, with 9 bases lining up with TRBD1. Germline CDR1 MNHEY, CDR2 SVGAGI. V shed 7 bases and J 5 bases; nucleotides not matched to a gene: 8. This CDR3 is built from 14 residues. Here the CDR3 reads CASTLLTGGTEAFF. The CDR3 DNA reads TGTGCCAGCACCCTACTGACAGGGGGGACTGAAGCTTTCTTT.

The genes are TRBV2 and TRBJ2-5; D is ambiguous. This CDR3 has 13 amino acids. Germline V lookup: CDR1 SNHLY, CDR2 FYNNEI. With 3 bases removed from V and 0 bases from J, the gap between germline ends came to 5 bases. The CDR3 loop reads CASSDRNQETQYF. The CDR3 bases are TGTGCCAGCAGTGACCGCAACCAAGAGACCCAGTACTTC. Looking up the rest from reference TRBV2 and TRBJ2-5 gives the full variable domain: EPEVTQTPSHQVTQMGQEVILRCVPISNHLYFYWYRQILGQKVEFLVSFYNNEISEKSEIFDDQFSVERPDGSNFTLKIRSTKLEDSAMYFCASSDRNQETQYFGPGTRLLVL.

Notes on this clonotype: The junction shows a germline mismatch at one end, possibly a read error. The chain has TRBV7-2 and TRBJ1-4; D gene ambiguous. Germline V CDR1 and CDR2: SGHTA, FQGNSA. CDR3 size: 13 residues. The CDR3 protein is CASSLAGREKLSF. CDR3 nucleotide sequence: TGTGCCAGCAGCTTGGCCGGGCGTGAAAAACTGTCTTTT.

This clonotype was seen a handful of times. The genes are TRBV6-6 and TRBJ2-5, with 9 positions matching TRBD1. The germline CDR1 and CDR2 sequences are MNHNY and SVGAGI (reference sequence). The CDR3 has 17 amino acids. Trimming cost V 2 bases and J 4 bases; bases outside gene matches: 11. The chain's CDR3 is CASSYGTQGADRETQYF. Here the CDR3 DNA reads TGTGCCAGCAGTTACGGGACACAGGGGGCGGATAGAGAGACCCAGTACTTC.

This clonotype appeared many times. The junction and the germline gene differ at one end; a read error may be behind it. This rearrangement joins TRBV7-9 to TRBJ1-5, with D perhaps TRBD1 (5 bases). Germline loops: CDR1 SEHNR, CDR2 FQNEAQ (reference sequence). This CDR3 is built from 14 residues. CDR3 region: CASSLAGDRQPQHF. As DNA, the CDR3 is TGTGCCAGCAGCCTAGCGGGGGATAGGCAGCCCCAGCATTTT.

Concerning this clonotype itself: An end of the junction differs from the germline gene, which may be a read error. The chain links TRBV28 to TRBJ2-5; D might be TRBD1 (6 bases). CDR3 length: 14 amino acids. Germline loops: CDR1 MDHEN, CDR2 SYDVKM. In DNA, the CDR3 is TGTGCCAGCTACAGTTTGGACAGAAAAGAGGCCCAGTACTTC. Residues: CASYSLDRKEAQYF.